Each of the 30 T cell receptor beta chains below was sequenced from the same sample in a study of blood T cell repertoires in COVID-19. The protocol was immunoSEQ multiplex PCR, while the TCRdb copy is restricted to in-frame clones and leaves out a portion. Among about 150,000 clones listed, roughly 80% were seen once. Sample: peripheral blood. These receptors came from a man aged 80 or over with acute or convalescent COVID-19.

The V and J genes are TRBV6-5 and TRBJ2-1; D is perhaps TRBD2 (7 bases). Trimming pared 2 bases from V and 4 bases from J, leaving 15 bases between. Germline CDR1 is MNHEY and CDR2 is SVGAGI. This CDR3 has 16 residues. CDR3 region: CASSYEGGTSYNEQFF. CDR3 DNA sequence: TGTGCCAGCAGTTACGAGGGGGGGACCTCATACAATGAGCAGTTCTTC.

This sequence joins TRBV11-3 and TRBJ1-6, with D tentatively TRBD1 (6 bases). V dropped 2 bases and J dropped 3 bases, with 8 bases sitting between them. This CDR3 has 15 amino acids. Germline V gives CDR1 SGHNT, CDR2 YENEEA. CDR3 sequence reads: CASSLSDSYNSPLHF. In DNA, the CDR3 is TGTGCCAGCAGCTTATCGGACAGCTATAATTCACCCCTCCACTTT.

CDR3 amino acids: CAISGPGNYGYTF. DNA of the CDR3: TGTGCCATCAGTGGTCCAGGGAACTATGGCTACACCTTC. The chain employs TRBV10-3 and TRBJ1-2, with D perhaps matching TRBD1 (5 bases). Looked up from germline, CDR1 is ENHRY and CDR2 is SYGVKD. The CDR3 is 13 residues long. The V end was cut by 4 bases, the J end by 2 bases, with 8 bases between.

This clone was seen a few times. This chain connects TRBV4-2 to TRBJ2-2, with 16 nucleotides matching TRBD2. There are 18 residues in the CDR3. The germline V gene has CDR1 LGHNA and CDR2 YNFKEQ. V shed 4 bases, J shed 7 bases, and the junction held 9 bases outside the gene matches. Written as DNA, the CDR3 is TGTGCCAGCAGCCCCCAACCGGGGACTAGCGGGGGGGACGGGGAGCTGTTTTTT. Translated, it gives CASSPQPGTSGGDGELFF.

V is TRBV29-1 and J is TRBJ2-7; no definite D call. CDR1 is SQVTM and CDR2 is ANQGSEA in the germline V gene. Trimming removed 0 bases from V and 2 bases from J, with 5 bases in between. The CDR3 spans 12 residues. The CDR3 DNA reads TGCAGCGTTGAAGATCTAACCTACGAGCAGTACTTC. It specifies CSVEDLTYEQYF.

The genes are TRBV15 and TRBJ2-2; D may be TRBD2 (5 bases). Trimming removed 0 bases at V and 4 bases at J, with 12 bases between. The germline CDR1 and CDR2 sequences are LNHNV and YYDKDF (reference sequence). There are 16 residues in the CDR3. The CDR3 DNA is TGTGCCACCAGCAGAGATGGGTATGGAGGCACCGGGGAGCTGTTTTTT. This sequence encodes CATSRDGYGGTGELFF.

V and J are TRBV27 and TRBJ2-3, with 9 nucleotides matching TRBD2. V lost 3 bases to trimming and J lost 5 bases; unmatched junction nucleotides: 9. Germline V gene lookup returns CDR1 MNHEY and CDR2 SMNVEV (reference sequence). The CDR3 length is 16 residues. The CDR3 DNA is TGTGCCAGCAGTTTTGAGAGGGCGGGGGGGGTAGATACGCAGTATTTT. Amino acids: CASSFERAGGVDTQYF.

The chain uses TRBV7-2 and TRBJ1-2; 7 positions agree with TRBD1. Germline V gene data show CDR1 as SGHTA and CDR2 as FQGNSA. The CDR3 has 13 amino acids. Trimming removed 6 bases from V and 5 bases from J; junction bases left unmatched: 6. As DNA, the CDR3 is TGTGCCAGCAGGTCCGGGACAGCGTATGGCTACACCTTC. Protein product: CASRSGTAYGYTF.

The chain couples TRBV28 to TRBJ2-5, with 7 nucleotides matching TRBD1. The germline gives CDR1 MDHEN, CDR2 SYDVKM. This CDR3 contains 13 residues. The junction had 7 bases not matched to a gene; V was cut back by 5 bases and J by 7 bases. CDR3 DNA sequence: TGTGCCAGCAGTATTCAGGGGGTTTGGACCCAGTACTTC. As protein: CASSIQGVWTQYF. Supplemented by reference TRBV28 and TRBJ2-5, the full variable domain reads DVKVTQSSRYLVKRTGEKVFLECVQDMDHENMFWYRQDPGLGLRLIYFSYDVKMKEKGDIPEGYSVSREKKERFSLILESASTNQTSMYLCASSIQGVWTQYFGPGTRLLVL.

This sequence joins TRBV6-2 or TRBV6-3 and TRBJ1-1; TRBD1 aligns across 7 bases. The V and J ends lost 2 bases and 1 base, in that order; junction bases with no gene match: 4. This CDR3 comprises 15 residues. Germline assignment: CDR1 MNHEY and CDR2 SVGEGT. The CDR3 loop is CASSYGTARNTEAFF. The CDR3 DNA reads TGTGCCAGCAGTTACGGGACAGCTCGGAACACTGAAGCTTTCTTT.

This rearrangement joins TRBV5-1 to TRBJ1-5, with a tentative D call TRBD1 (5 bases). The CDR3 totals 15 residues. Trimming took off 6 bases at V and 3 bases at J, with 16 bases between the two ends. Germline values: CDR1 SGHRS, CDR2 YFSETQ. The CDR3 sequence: CASKLDTGYNQPQHF. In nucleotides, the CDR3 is TGCGCCAGCAAGCTTGATACAGGCTACAATCAGCCCCAGCATTTT.

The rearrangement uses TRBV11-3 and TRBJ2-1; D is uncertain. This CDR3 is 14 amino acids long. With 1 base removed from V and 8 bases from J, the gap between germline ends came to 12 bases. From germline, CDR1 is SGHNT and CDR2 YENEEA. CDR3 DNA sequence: TGTGCCAGCAGCTTAGGCGCGGATATGCATGAGCAGTTCTTC. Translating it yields CASSLGADMHEQFF. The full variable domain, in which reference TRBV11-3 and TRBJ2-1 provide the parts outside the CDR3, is EAGVVQSPRYKIIEKKQPVAFWCNPISGHNTLYWYLQNLGQGPELLIRYENEEAVDDSQLPKDRFSAERLKGVDSTLKIQPAELGDSAVYLCASSLGADMHEQFFGPGTRLTVL.

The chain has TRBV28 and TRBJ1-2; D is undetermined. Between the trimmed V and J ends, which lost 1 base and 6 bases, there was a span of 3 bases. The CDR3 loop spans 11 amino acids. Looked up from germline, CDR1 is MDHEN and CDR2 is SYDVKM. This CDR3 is CASSLSDGYTF. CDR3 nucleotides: TGTGCCAGCAGTTTATCCGATGGCTACACCTTC.

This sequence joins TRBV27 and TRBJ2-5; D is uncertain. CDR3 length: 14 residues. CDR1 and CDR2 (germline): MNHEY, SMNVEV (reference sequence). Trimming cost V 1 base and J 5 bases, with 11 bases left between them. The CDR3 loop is CASSLYDGVETQYF. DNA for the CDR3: TGTGCCAGCAGTTTATATGACGGAGTGGAGACCCAGTACTTC.

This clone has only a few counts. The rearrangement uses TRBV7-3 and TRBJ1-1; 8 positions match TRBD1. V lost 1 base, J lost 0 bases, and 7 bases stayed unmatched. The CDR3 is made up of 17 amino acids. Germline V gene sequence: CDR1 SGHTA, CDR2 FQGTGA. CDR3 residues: CASSLIPTGAMNTEAFF. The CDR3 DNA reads TGTGCCAGCAGCTTAATCCCGACAGGGGCTATGAACACTGAAGCTTTCTTT. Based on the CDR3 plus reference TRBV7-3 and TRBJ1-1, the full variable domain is GAGVSQTPSNKVTEKGKYVELRCDPISGHTALYWYRQSLGQGPEFLIYFQGTGAADDSGLPNDRFFAVRPEGSVSTLKIQRTERGDSAVYLCASSLIPTGAMNTEAFFGQGTRLTVV.

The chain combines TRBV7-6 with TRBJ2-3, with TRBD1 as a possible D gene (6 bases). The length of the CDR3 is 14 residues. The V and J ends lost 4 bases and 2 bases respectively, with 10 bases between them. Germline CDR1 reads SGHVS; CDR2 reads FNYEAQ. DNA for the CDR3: TGTGCCAGCAGCTCACAGGGATTCACAGATACGCAGTATTTT. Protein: CASSSQGFTDTQYF.

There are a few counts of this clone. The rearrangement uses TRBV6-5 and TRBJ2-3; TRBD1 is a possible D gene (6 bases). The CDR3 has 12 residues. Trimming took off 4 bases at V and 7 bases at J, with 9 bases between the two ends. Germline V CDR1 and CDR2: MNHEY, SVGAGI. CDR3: CASSSQGNTQYF. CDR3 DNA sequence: TGTGCCAGCAGTTCCCAGGGGAATACGCAGTATTTT.

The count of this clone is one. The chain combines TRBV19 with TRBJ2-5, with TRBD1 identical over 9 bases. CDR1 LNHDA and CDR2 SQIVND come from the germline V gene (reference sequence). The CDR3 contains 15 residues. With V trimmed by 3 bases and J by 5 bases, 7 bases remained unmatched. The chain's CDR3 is CASSIETGGGETQYF. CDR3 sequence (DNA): TGTGCCAGTAGTATTGAAACAGGGGGCGGGGAGACCCAGTACTTC.

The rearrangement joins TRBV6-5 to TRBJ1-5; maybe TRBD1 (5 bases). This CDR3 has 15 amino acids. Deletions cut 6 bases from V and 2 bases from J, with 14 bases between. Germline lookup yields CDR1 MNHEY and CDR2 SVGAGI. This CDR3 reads CASSPPGGGNQPQHF. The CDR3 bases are TGTGCCAGCAGCCCGCCAGGAGGGGGCAATCAGCCCCAGCATTTT.

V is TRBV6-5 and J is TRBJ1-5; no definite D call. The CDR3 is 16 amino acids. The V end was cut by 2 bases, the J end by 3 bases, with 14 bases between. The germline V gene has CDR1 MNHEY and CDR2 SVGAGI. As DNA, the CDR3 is TGTGCCAGCAGTTACAAGTCGTCAGGCCTCAATCAGCCCCAGCATTTT. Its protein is CASSYKSSGLNQPQHF.

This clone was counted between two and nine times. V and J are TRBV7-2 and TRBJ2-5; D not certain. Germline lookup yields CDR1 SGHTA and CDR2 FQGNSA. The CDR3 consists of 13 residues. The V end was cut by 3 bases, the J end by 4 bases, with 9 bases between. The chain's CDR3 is CASSFSGPETQYF. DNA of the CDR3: TGTGCCAGCAGCTTTTCTGGGCCAGAGACCCAGTACTTC.

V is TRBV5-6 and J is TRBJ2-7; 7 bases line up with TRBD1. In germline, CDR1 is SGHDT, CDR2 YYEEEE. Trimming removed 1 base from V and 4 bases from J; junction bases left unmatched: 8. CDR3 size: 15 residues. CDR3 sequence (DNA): TGTGCCAGCAGCTTGTGGACAGGAACCATATACGAGCAGTACGTC. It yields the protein CASSLWTGTIYEQYV.

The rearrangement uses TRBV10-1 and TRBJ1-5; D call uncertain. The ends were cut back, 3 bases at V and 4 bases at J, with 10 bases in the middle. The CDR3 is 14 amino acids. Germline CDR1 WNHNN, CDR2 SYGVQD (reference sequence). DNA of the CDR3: TGCGCCAGCAGTGAAGGAGGGAATAATCAGCCCCAGCATTTT. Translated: CASSEGGNNQPQHF.

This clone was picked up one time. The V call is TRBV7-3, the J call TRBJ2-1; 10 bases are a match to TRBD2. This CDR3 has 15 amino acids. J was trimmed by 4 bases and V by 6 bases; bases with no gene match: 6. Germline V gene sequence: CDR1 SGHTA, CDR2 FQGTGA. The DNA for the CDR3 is TGTGCCAGCAGGTCTAGCGGGGGAGTTTACAATGAGCAGTTCTTC. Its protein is CASRSSGGVYNEQFF.

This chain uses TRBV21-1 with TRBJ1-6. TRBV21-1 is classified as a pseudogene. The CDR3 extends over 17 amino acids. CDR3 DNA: TGTGCCAGCACCCCGGGAAGGTTCCACGTTAATAATTCACCCCTCCACTTT. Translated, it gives CASTPGRFHVNNSPLHF.

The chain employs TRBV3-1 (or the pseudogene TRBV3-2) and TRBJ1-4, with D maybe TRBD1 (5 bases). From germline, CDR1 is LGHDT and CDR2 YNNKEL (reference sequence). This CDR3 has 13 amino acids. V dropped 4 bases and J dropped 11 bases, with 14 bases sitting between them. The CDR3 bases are TGTGCCAGCAGCCTCCTGGGGGGAGAGAAACTGTTTTTT. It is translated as CASSLLGGEKLFF.

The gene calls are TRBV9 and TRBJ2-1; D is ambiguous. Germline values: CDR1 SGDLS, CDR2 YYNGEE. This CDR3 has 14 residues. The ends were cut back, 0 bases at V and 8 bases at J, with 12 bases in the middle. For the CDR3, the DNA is TGTGCCAGCAGCGTAGGCGGATTTGGCGATGAGCAGTTCTTC. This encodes CASSVGGFGDEQFF.

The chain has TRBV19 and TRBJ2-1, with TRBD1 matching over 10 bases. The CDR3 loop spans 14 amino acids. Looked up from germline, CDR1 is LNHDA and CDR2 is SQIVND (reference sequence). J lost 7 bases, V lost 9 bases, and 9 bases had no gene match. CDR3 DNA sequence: TGTGCCAGCAAGCAGGACAGGGGGAGAAATGAGCAGTTCTTC. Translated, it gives CASKQDRGRNEQFF.

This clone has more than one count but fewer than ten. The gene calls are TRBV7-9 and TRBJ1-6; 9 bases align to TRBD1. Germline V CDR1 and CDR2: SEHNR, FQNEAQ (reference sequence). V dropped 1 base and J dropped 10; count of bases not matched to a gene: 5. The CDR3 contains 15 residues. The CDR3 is CASSLGGTGQSPLHF. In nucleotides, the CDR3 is TGTGCCAGCAGCTTAGGGGGGACAGGGCAGTCACCCCTCCACTTT.

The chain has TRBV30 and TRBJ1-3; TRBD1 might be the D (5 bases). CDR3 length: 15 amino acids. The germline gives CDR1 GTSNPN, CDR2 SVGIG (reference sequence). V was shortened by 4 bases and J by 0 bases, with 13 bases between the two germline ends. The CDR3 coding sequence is TGTGCCTGGAATGCAGGGTACTCCTCTGGAAACACCATATATTTT. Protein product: CAWNAGYSSGNTIYF.